This TCR beta chain was sequenced for a study of CD8 T cells in ankylosing spondylitis. In this sample, this clonotype turned up a few times. The antigen is not known. Study outcomes and limitations: Earlier work had already found some motif variants in reactive arthritis synovial fluid and blood. The study looked at matched synovial fluid samples from ankylosing spondylitis patients. Disease-linked clones were reported to be significantly enriched there. The authors found the disease-linked clones to be CD8+ and relatively rare in peripheral blood.

The CDR3 totals 15 residues. V dropped 5 bases and J dropped 1; count of bases not matched to a gene: 10. CDR1 is GTSNPN, CDR2 SVGIG, per germline (reference sequence). A quantitative 5'-RACE method, one with molecular barcodes, was used to make TCR beta libraries. A single record per CDR3 protein comes from TCRdb applying MiXCR to the 5' RACE reads. Of around 150,000 distinct CDR3 sequences listed, around 16% are singletons. The V call is TRBV30, the J call TRBJ1-1; TRBD1 agrees at 7 bases. This sequence was found in a male donor with ankylosing spondylitis or in good health (not recorded which). Input material: blood, either unsorted or a sorted T cell fraction (not recorded which). The CDR3 nucleotides read TGTGCCTGGGACGGGAAAGGACAGGCGAACACTGAAGCTTTCTTT. It specifies CAWDGKGQANTEAFF.